The sequence of this T cell receptor beta chain was determined in a study of cytomegalovirus exposure and HLA in healthy donors. Notes on the study in general: In a later analysis, V- and J-gene trimming of beta chains associated with a DCLRE1C missense variant, replicated independently.

J was trimmed by 5 bases and V by 3 bases; bases with no gene match: 8. Germline V CDR1 and CDR2: MNHNY, SVGAGI (reference sequence). This CDR3 has 16 amino acids. The sample holds a few counts of this clone. The antigen is undetermined. Primers for the PCR totalled 60 Vbeta and 13 Jbeta. Profiling relied on immunoSEQ multiplex PCR, and the TCRdb table lists in-frame clones only, not all of them. The data contain some 170,000 clones, around 78% of them singletons. The V and J genes are TRBV6-6 and TRBJ1-5, with 9 bases fitting TRBD1. This receptor was identified in a middle-aged woman in good health and CMV-seronegative. The sample comprised PBMCs. CDR3 region: CASSYGQGPPDQPQHF. CDR3 bases: TGTGCCAGCAGTTATGGACAGGGGCCCCCTGATCAGCCCCAGCATTTT.